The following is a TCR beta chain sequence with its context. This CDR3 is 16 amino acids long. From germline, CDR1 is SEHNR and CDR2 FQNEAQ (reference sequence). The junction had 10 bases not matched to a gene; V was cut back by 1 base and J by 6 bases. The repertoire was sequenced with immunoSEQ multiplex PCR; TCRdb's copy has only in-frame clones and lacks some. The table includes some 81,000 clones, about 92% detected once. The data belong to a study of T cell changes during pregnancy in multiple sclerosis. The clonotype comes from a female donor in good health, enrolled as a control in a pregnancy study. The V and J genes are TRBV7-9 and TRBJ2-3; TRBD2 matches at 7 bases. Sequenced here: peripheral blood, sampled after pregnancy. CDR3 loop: CASSLVAGAPGDTQYF. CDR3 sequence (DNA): TGTGCCAGCAGCTTAGTCGCGGGAGCCCCTGGGGATACGCAGTATTTT.